This T cell receptor beta chain was identified during a study of graft-versus-host responses after intestinal transplantation. Study-level information: Following induction with anti-thymocyte globulin, all recipients were given tacrolimus and steroids for two to four years.

Responders (approximately 200,000, CFSE-labeled) met approximately 200,000 stimulators that were irradiated and violet-dye-labeled. Post-reaction, proliferating CD3+CD4+ and CD3+CD8+ responders (CFSE-low) were sorted. This clone was observed a few times. The protocol was immunoSEQ multiplex PCR, while the TCRdb copy is restricted to in-frame clones and leaves out a portion. The table shows tens of thousands of clones, with about 45% occurring only once. Points from the study as a whole: Individuals carrying graft-donor T cell macrochimerism showed high graft-versus-host to host-versus-graft clonal ratios in allografts.

The TCR was taken from a human patient who was an organ donor for intestinal transplantation. The source material was alloreactive CD8+ T cells from a mixed lymphocyte reaction culture, sampled before transplantation. Documented subset: CFSE-low proliferating T cells sorted from roughly six-day pre-transplant mixed lymphocyte reaction (GvH or HvG direction).

The chain's CDR3 is CASSTLGLGDEQYF. The CDR3, as DNA: TGTGCCAGCAGTACCCTGGGACTAGGCGACGAGCAGTACTTC. The chain is built from TRBV27 and TRBJ2-7; 8 nucleotides match TRBD2. Germline V gives CDR1 MNHEY, CDR2 SMNVEV (reference sequence). The CDR3 has 14 amino acids. V lost 5 bases to trimming and J lost 5 bases; unmatched junction nucleotides: 8.